This TCR beta chain was recorded in a study of beta chain features in type 1 diabetes. Findings and limits, study-wide: Sequencing the cDNA could make cells with high TCR expression show up more than they should. When Type 1 diabetes patients were examined, their TCRB CDR3s proved moderately but significantly shorter in all four CD4+ subsets.

Trimming took off 6 bases at V and 0 bases at J, with 12 bases between the two ends. CDR1 LNHDA and CDR2 SQIVND come from the germline V gene (reference sequence). The CDR3 has 15 residues. Sequenced material consisted of expressed TCRB transcripts (all of the isolated RNA was reverse transcribed). The assay was immunoSEQ multiplex PCR, and TCRdb's table has in-frame clones only and misses some. The sample has 140,000 to 150,000 clones, about 10% seen once. This clone has a handful of counts. Its target is unknown. The chain employs TRBV19 and TRBJ1-5; tentative D call: TRBD1 (6 bases). Sequencing was carried out using naive CD4+ T cells from blood. The clonotype originates from a young man in good health. DNA of the CDR3: TGTGCCAGTAGGGACAGACCCTATAGCAATCAGCCCCAGCATTTT. The encoded protein is CASRDRPYSNQPQHF. Together with reference TRBV19 and TRBJ1-5, the CDR3 gives the full variable domain: DGGITQSPKYLFRKEGQNVTLSCEQNLNHDAMYWYRQDPGQGLRLIYYSQIVNDFQKGDIAEGYSVSREKKESFPLTVTSAQKNPTAFYLCASRDRPYSNQPQHFGDGTRLSIL.